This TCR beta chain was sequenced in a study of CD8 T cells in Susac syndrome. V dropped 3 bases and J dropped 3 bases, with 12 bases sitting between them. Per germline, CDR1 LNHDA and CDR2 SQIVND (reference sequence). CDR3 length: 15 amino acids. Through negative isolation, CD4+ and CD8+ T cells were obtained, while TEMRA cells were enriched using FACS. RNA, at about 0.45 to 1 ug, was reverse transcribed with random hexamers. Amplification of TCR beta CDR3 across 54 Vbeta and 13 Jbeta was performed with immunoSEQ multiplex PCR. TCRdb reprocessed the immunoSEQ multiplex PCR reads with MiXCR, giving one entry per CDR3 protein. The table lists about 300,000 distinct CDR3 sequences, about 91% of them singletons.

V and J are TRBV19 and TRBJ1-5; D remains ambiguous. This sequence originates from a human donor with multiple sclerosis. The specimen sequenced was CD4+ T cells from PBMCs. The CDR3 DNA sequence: TGTGCCAGTAGTATGTTGGCAGCGGACAATCAGCCCCAGCATTTT. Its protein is CASSMLAADNQPQHF.